The rows below give T cell receptor beta chains drawn from one sample of a study of blood T cell repertoires in COVID-19. TCRdb keeps only in-frame clones here, not all; method: immunoSEQ multiplex PCR. In the table there are some 75,000 clones, 65% to 85% of which are singletons. The sequenced sample was peripheral blood. Source of these receptors: a man in his fifties or sixties with COVID-19, enrolled during active disease. Each CDR3 is given with its conserved first and last residue. D genes are given only for firm matches. Not every row has a clone size; where given, it reads once, few, many or a size class.

size,D,V,J,length,DNA,CDR3
few,TRBD2,TRBV6-5,TRBJ2-1,16,TGTGCCAGCAGTTACGGTGGGGCGGGAGGGGCGAATGAGCAGTTCTTC,CASSYGGAGGANEQFF
-,-,TRBV28,TRBJ1-1,15,TGTGCCAGCAGCTCAATATCACAGGGAGAAGAAAAAGCTTTCTTT,CASSSISQGEEKAFF
-,TRBD1,TRBV15,TRBJ2-2,14,TGTGCCACCAGCAGGGACAGGGGGACCGGGGAGCTGTTTTTT,CATSRDRGTGELFF
-,TRBD1,TRBV2,TRBJ1-4,11,TGTGCCAGCAGACAGGGGGAAAAACTGTTTTTT,CASRQGEKLFF
few,-,TRBV20-1,TRBJ2-7,19,TGCAGTGCCAGTAGCGAGATAGCGGTTATAGGACGAAGCTCCTACGAGCAGTACTTC,CSASSEIAVIGRSSYEQYF
-,TRBD1,TRBV5-1,TRBJ2-2,15,TGCGCCAGCAGCTTCCTTACAGGGGGCTCCGGGGAGCTGTTTTTT,CASSFLTGGSGELFF
few,-,TRBV3-1/TRBV3-2,TRBJ1-1,13,TGTGCCAGCAGCCACAGGCGTAACACTGAAGCTTTCTTT,CASSHRRNTEAFF
once,TRBD1,TRBV4-3,TRBJ2-7,14,TGCGCCAGCAGCCAAGTTCGACAGGGCAGAGAGCAGTACTTC,CASSQVRQGREQYF
few,-,TRBV4-3,TRBJ2-2,19,TGCGCCAGCAGCCGGACTTACGAACAGGGAATCGCGAACACCGGGGAGCTGTTTTTT,CASSRTYEQGIANTGELFF
-,TRBD2,TRBV7-3,TRBJ2-2,16,TGTGCCAGCAGCCCCCCGGGACTAACAAACACCGGGGAGCTGTTTTTT,CASSPPGLTNTGELFF
-,-,TRBV5-1,TRBJ2-2,17,TGCGCCAGCAGCCTAAGACAGGAAAACGCGAACACCGGGGAGCTGTTTTTT,CASSLRQENANTGELFF
-,-,TRBV6-4,TRBJ2-7,13,TGTGCCAGCGGGGACTTCGTATTAAAAGAGCAGTACTTC,CASGDFVLKEQYF
-,-,TRBV6-2/TRBV6-3,TRBJ1-2,13,TGTGCCAGCAGTTACACGGGAACCTATGGCTACACCTTC,CASSYTGTYGYTF
-,-,TRBV27,TRBJ1-3,14,TGTGCCAGCAGTTTATTGGCAGGTGGAAACACCATATATTTT,CASSLLAGGNTIYF
-,TRBD1,TRBV4-1,TRBJ1-2,15,TGCGCCAGCAGCCAAGGCGGGACAGCTAACTATGGCTACACCTTC,CASSQGGTANYGYTF
-,-,TRBV20-1,TRBJ1-3,11,TGCAGTGCTAGATTGGAGAACACCATATATTTT,CSARLENTIYF
once,TRBD1,TRBV19,TRBJ2-2,15,TGTGCCAGTATTAGACAGGGGACGAACACCGGGGAGCTGTTTTTT,CASIRQGTNTGELFF
-,-,TRBV6-6,TRBJ1-4,12,TGTGCCAGCAAGCAGGGCAATGAAAAACTGTTTTTT,CASKQGNEKLFF
-,TRBD1,TRBV6-5,TRBJ1-2,13,TGTGCCAGCAGTTTTCAGGGGGCGAATGGCTACACCTTC,CASSFQGANGYTF
-,TRBD2,TRBV5-1,TRBJ2-7,16,TGCGCCAGCAGCTCCCTAGCGGGAGGAGCCCCCTACGAGCAGTACTTC,CASSSLAGGAPYEQYF
-,-,TRBV15,TRBJ2-7,14,TGTGCCACCAGCAGAGAGACCGGGATCTACGAGCAGTACTTC,CATSRETGIYEQYF
-,-,TRBV5-1,TRBJ2-1,17,TGCGCCAGCAGCATGGGGGGCGGGGCGGGAGCTCGGAATGAGCAGTTCTTC,CASSMGGGAGARNEQFF
-,-,TRBV19,TRBJ2-7,16,TGTGCCAGTAGTCCACTATCCGGGACATTGGCCTACGAGCAGTACTTC,CASSPLSGTLAYEQYF
-,TRBD2,TRBV4-2,TRBJ2-1,16,TGTGCCAGCAGCCAAGATCCGGGAGGGGGACACAATGAGCAGTTCTTC,CASSQDPGGGHNEQFF
-,-,TRBV6-4,TRBJ2-3,14,TGTGCCAGCAGTGACTTAGGCGGCGCAGATACGCAGTATTTT,CASSDLGGADTQYF
few,-,TRBV6-6,TRBJ2-2,13,TGTGCCAGCAACTTAGCGGATACCGGGGAGCTGTTTTTT,CASNLADTGELFF
once,TRBD1,TRBV2,TRBJ1-2,12,TGTGCCAGCCGACAGGGAGGCTATGGCTACACCTTC,CASRQGGYGYTF
-,-,TRBV6-5,TRBJ2-1,13,TGTGCCAGCAGTCGGGAGACCTACAATGAGCAGTTCTTC,CASSRETYNEQFF
once,TRBD1,TRBV20-1,TRBJ2-3,14,TGCAGTGCTAGTTCGGCAGGGGGAGCAGATACGCAGTATTTT,CSASSAGGADTQYF
-,-,TRBV4-2,TRBJ1-1,15,TGTGCCAGCAGCCAAGATACACAGATGAACACTGAAGCTTTCTTT,CASSQDTQMNTEAFF
-,-,TRBV30,TRBJ1-5,13,TGTGCCTGGAGGGCAGGCTCCTATCAGCCCCAGCATTTT,CAWRAGSYQPQHF
-,TRBD1,TRBV5-4,TRBJ1-4,15,TGTGCCAGCAGCCGTCCAGGGGGCGGGAATGAAAAACTGTTTTTT,CASSRPGGGNEKLFF
-,TRBD2,TRBV29-1,TRBJ2-3,14,TGCAGCGTTCCGGGACTAGCGGGCCCGGATACGCAGTATTTT,CSVPGLAGPDTQYF
-,-,TRBV23-1,TRBJ2-4,14,TGCGCCAGCAGTCAATCGGAGGGTAACGCAGGACAGTACTTC,CASSQSEGNAGQYF
-,-,TRBV24-1,TRBJ1-2,14,TGTGCCACCAGTGAGTCGGGACTAAACTATGGCTACACCTTC,CATSESGLNYGYTF
-,TRBD1,TRBV6-5,TRBJ2-1,15,TGTGCCAGCAGGTCACAGGGGGCGTCCTACAATGAGCAGTTCTTC,CASRSQGASYNEQFF
-,TRBD1,TRBV2,TRBJ1-4,14,TGTGCCAGCAGTGTACAGGGGGCTCGGGAAAAACTGTTTTTT,CASSVQGAREKLFF
-,TRBD1,TRBV11-2,TRBJ2-2,16,TGTGCCAGCAGCTTTGTTTGGGACAGGGGGCGCGAGGAGCTGTTTTTT,CASSFVWDRGREELFF
-,TRBD2,TRBV19,TRBJ2-5,14,TGTGCCAGTGAGCGGGAGTGGGGGTTAAACGCCCAGTACTTC,CASEREWGLNAQYF
-,-,TRBV18,TRBJ1-1,14,TGTGCCAGCTCACCCCAAACAGGGAACACTGAAGCTTTCTTT,CASSPQTGNTEAFF
-,TRBD1,TRBV29-1,TRBJ1-1,13,TGCAGCGTTGACAAGACAGGGCGAACTGAAGCTTTCTTT,CSVDKTGRTEAFF
-,TRBD2,TRBV9,TRBJ2-1,18,TGTGCCAGCAGCGTAGGAGTAGGGGAGGCGGGAGTATACAATGAGCAGTTCTTC,CASSVGVGEAGVYNEQFF
-,-,TRBV3-1/TRBV3-2,TRBJ1-2,13,TGTGCCAGCAGCCAAGCGGACAAGAGAGGCTACACCTTC,CASSQADKRGYTF
-,TRBD2,TRBV15,TRBJ2-7,16,TGTGCCACCAGCAGTGGACGTAGCGGGAGGGCAGGCGAGCAGTACTTC,CATSSGRSGRAGEQYF
-,TRBD2,TRBV7-6,TRBJ2-7,15,TGTGCCAGCAGCCAAGGGACTAGCGGGAGCTACGAGCAGTACTTC,CASSQGTSGSYEQYF
-,-,TRBV11-1,TRBJ2-7,14,TGTGCCAGCAGCTTCGGCAGGCAACCCTACGAGCAGTACTTC,CASSFGRQPYEQYF